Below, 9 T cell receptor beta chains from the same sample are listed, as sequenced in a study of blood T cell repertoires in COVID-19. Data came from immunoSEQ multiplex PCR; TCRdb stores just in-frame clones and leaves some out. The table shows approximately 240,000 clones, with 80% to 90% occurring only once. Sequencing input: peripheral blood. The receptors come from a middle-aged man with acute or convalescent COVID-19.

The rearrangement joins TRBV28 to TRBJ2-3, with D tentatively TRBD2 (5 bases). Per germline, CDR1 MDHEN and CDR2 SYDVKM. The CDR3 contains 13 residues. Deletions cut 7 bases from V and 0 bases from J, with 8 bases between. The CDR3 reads CASNSASTDTQYF. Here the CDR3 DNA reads TGTGCCAGCAATAGCGCGAGCACAGATACGCAGTATTTT.

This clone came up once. As DNA, the CDR3 is TGCGCCAGCAGCTTGGGCCAGGGAATCCCCTACGAGCAGTACTTC. Its translation is CASSLGQGIPYEQYF. This rearrangement joins TRBV5-1 to TRBJ2-7; D perhaps matches TRBD1 (5 bases). Germline-derived CDR1 and CDR2 are SGHRS and YFSETQ. The V end lost 0 bases, the J end lost 2 bases, and 12 bases lay between the germline ends. This CDR3 has 15 amino acids. Full variable domain (rest looked up from reference TRBV5-1 and TRBJ2-7): KAGVTQTPRYLIKTRGQQVTLSCSPISGHRSVSWYQQTPGQGLQFLFEYFSETQRNKGNFPGRFSGRQFSNSRSEMNVSTLELGDSALYLCASSLGQGIPYEQYFGPGTRLTVT.

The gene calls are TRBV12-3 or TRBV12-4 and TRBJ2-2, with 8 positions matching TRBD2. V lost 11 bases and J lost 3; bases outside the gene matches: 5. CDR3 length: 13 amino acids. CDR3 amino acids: CAASGGDTGELFF. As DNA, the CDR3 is TGTGCCGCGAGCGGGGGCGACACCGGGGAGCTGTTTTTT.

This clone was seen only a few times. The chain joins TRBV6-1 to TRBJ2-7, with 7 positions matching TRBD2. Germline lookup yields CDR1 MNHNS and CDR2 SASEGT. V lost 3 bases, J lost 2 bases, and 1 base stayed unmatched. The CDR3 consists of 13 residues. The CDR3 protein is CASSDGLAYEQYF. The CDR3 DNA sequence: TGTGCCAGCAGTGACGGACTAGCCTACGAGCAGTACTTC.

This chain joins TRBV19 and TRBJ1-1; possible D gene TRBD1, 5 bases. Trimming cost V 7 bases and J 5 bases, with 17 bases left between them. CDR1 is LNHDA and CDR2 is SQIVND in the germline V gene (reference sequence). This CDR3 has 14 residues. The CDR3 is CASKPSSDKTEAFF. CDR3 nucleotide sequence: TGTGCCAGTAAACCTTCCTCGGACAAAACTGAAGCTTTCTTT. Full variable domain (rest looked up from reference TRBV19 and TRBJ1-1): DGGITQSPKYLFRKEGQNVTLSCEQNLNHDAMYWYRQDPGQGLRLIYYSQIVNDFQKGDIAEGYSVSREKKESFPLTVTSAQKNPTAFYLCASKPSSDKTEAFFGQGTRLTVV.

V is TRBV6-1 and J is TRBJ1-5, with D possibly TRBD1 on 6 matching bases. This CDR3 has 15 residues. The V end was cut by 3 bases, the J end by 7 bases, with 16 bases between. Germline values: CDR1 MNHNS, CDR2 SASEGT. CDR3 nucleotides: TGTGCCAGCAGTGACGCGGCAGGGGCAAACCAGCCCCAGCATTTT. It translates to CASSDAAGANQPQHF.

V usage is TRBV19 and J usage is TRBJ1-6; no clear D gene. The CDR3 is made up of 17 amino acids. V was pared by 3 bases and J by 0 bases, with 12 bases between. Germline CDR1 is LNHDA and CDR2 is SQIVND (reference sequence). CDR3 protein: CASSILPTSSYNSPLHF. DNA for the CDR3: TGTGCCAGTAGTATCCTCCCGACAAGCTCCTATAATTCACCCCTCCACTTT.

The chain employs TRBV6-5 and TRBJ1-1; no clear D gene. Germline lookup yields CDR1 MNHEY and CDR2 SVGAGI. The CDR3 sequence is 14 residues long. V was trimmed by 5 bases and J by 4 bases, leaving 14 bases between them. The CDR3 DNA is TGTGCCAGCAGTAGAGCAGGCCAACGCACTGAAGCTTTCTTT. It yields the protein CASSRAGQRTEAFF.

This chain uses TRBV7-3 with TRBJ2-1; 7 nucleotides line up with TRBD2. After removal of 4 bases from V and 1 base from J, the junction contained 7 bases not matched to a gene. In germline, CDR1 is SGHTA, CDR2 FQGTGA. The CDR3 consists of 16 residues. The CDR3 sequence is CASSSTLGGSYNEQFF. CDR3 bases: TGTGCCAGCAGCTCCACCTTGGGGGGGTCCTACAATGAGCAGTTCTTC. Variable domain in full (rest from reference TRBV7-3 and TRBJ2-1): GAGVSQTPSNKVTEKGKYVELRCDPISGHTALYWYRQSLGQGPEFLIYFQGTGAADDSGLPNDRFFAVRPEGSVSTLKIQRTERGDSAVYLCASSSTLGGSYNEQFFGPGTRLTVL.